What follows describes a single TCR beta chain. This entry belongs to a study of T cell responses to AZD1222 COVID-19 vaccine. Trimming stripped 11 bases from V and 3 bases from J, with 10 bases between. Germline CDR1 MRHNA, CDR2 SNTAGT. This CDR3 is 12 amino acids long. The data were produced by immunoSEQ multiplex PCR, yet TCRdb's version contains in-frame clones alone and is incomplete. The sample has about 110,000 clones; 92% are singletons. The origin of this receptor is an adult in good health. Here the sequenced sample was peripheral blood, taken on day 0 of AZD1222 vaccination. The chain employs TRBV6-4 and TRBJ2-2; D perhaps matches TRBD2 (5 bases). The DNA for the CDR3 is TGTGCCGCCGGGGATTACACCGGGGAGCTGTTTTTT. Translation: CAAGDYTGELFF.